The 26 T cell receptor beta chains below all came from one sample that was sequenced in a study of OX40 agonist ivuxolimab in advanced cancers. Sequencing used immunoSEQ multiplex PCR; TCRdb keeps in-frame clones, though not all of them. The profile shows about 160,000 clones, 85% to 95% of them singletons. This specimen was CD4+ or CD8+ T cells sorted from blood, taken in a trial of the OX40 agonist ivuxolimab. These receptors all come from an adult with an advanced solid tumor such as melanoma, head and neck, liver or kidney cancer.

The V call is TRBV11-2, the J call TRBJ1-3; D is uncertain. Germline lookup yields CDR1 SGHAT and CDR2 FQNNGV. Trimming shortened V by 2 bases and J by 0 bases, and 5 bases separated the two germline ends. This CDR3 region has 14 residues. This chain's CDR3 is CASSLLSSGNTIYF. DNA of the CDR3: TGTGCCAGCAGCTTATTGAGCTCTGGAAACACCATATATTTT. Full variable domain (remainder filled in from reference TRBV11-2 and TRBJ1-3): EAGVAQSPRYKIIEKRQSVAFWCNPISGHATLYWYQQILGQGPKLLIQFQNNGVVDDSQLPKDRFSAERLKGVDSTLKIQPAKLEDSAVYLCASSLLSSGNTIYFGEGSWLTVV.

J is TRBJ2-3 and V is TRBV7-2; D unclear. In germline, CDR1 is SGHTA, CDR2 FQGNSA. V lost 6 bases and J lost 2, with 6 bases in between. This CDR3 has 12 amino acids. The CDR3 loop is CASSVVTDTQYF. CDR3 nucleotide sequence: TGTGCCAGCAGTGTCGTCACAGATACGCAGTATTTT.

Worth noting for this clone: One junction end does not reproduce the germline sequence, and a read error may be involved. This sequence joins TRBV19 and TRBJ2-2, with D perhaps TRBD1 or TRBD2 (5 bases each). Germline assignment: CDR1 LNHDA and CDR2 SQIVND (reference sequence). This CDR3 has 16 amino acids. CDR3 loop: CASTPPWGSPHWELFF. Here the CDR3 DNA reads TGTGCGAGTACGCCCCCGTGGGGGAGCCCGCACTGGGAGCTGTTTTTT.

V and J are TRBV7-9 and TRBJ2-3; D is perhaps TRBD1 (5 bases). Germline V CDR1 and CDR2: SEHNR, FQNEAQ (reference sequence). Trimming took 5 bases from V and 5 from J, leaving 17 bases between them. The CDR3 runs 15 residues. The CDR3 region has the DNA TGTGCCAGCAGCAATCTAGGGGTAGTGAGAGATACGCAGTATTTT. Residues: CASSNLGVVRDTQYF.

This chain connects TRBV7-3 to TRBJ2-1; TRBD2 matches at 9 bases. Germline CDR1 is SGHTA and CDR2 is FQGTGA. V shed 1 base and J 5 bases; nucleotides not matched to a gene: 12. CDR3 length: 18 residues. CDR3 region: CASSLIPVAGEEDNEQFF. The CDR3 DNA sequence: TGTGCCAGCAGCTTAATCCCCGTAGCGGGAGAGGAGGACAATGAGCAGTTCTTC. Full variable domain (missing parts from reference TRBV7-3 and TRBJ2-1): GAGVSQTPSNKVTEKGKYVELRCDPISGHTALYWYRQSLGQGPEFLIYFQGTGAADDSGLPNDRFFAVRPEGSVSTLKIQRTERGDSAVYLCASSLIPVAGEEDNEQFFGPGTRLTVL.

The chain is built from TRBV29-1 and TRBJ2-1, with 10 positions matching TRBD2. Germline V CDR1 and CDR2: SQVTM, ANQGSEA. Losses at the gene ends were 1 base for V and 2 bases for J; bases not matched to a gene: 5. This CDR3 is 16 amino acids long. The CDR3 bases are TGCAGCGTTGAAGGACTAGCGGGCTATCCCTACAATGAGCAGTTCTTC. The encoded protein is CSVEGLAGYPYNEQFF.

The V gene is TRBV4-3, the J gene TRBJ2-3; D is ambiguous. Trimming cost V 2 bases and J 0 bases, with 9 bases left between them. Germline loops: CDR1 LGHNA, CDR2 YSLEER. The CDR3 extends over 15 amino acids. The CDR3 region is CASSQNLASTDTQYF. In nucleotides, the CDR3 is TGCGCCAGCAGCCAAAACCTCGCTAGCACAGATACGCAGTATTTT.

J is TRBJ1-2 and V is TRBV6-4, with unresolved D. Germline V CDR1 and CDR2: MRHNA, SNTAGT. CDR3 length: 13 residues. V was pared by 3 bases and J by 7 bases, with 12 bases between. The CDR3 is CASSDSGFGGYTF. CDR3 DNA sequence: TGTGCCAGCAGTGATTCAGGTTTTGGTGGCTACACCTTC.

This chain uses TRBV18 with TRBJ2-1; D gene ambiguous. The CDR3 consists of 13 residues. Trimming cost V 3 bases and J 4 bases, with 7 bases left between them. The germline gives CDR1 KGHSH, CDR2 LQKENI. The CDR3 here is CASSPALYNEQFF. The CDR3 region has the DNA TGTGCCAGCTCACCGGCTCTTTACAATGAGCAGTTCTTC.

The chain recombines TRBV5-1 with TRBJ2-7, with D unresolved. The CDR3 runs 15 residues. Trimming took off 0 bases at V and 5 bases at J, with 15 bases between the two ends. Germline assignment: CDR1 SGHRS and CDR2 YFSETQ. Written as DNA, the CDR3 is TGCGCCAGCAGCTTGGACTTTGTTGAAGGAAACGAGCAGTACTTC. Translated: CASSLDFVEGNEQYF.

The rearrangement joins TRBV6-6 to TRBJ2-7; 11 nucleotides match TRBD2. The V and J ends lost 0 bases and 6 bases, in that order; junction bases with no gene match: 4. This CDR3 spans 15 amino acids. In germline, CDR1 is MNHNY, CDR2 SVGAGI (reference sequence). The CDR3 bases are TGTGCCAGCAGTTACTCTAGCGGGAGGGCCGGCGAGCAGTACTTC. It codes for CASSYSSGRAGEQYF.

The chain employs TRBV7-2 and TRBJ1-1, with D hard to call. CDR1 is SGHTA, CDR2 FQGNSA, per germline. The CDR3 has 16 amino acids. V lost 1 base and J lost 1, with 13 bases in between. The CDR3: CASSLEFGAKNTEAFF. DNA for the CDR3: TGTGCCAGCAGCTTAGAATTTGGTGCCAAGAACACTGAAGCTTTCTTT.

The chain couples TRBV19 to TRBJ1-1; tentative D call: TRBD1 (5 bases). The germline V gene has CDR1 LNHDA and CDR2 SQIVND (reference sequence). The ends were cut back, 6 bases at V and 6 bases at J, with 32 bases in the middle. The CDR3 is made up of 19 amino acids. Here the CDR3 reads CASRALSGGRRGAVAEAFF. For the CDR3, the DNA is TGTGCCAGTAGGGCCCTTAGTGGCGGCAGGAGGGGCGCGGTGGCTGAAGCTTTCTTT.

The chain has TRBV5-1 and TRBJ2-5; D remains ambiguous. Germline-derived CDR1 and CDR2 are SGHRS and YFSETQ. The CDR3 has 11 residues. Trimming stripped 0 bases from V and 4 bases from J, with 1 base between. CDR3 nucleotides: TGCGCCAGCAGCTTGGTAGAGACCCAGTACTTC. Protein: CASSLVETQYF.

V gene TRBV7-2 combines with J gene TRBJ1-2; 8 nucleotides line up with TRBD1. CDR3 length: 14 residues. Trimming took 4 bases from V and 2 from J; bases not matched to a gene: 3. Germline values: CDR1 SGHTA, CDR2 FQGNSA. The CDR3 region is CASSSGQGNYGYTF. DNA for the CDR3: TGTGCCAGCAGCTCTGGACAGGGCAACTATGGCTACACCTTC. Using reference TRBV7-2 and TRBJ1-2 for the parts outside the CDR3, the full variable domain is GAGVSQSPSNKVTEKGKDVELRCDPISGHTALYWYRQSLGQGLEFLIYFQGNSAPDKSGLPSDRFSAERTGGSVSTLTIQRTQQEDSAVYLCASSSGQGNYGYTFGSGTRLTVV.

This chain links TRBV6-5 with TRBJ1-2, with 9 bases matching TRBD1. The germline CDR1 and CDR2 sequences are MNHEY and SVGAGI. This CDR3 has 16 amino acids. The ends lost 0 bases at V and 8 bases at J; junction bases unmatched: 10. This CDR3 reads CASSYSRDRVGAGYTF. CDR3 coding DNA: TGTGCCAGCAGTTACTCCCGGGACAGGGTTGGGGCCGGCTACACCTTC.

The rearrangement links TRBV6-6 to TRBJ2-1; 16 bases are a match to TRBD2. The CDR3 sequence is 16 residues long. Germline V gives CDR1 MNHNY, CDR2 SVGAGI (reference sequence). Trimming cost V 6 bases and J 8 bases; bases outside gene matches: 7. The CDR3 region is CASRQGTSGRDHEQFF. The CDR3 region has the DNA TGTGCCAGCAGACAAGGGACTAGCGGGAGGGACCATGAGCAGTTCTTC.

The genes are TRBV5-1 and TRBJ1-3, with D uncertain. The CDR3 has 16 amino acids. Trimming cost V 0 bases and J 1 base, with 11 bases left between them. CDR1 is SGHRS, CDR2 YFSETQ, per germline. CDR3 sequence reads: CASSLEISGSGNTIYF. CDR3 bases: TGCGCCAGCAGCTTGGAGATCTCCGGGTCTGGAAACACCATATATTTT.

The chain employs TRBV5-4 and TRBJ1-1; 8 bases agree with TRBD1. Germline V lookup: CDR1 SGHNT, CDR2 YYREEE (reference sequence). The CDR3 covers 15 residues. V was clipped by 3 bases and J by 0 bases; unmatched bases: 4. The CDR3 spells CASSYRGTMNTEAFF. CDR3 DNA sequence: TGTGCCAGCAGCTACAGGGGGACCATGAACACTGAAGCTTTCTTT.

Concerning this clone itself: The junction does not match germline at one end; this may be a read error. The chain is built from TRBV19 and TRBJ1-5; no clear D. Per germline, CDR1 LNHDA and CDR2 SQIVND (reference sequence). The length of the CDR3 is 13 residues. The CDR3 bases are TGCTCCAGCACGGCAGGCAACTATCAGCCCCAGCATTTT. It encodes CSSTAGNYQPQHF.

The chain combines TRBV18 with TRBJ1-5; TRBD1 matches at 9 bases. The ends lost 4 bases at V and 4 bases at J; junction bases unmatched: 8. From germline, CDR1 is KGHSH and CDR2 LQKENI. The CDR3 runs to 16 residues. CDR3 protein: CASSLTGGEGNQPQHF. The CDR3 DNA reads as TGTGCCAGCTCACTAACAGGGGGCGAAGGAAATCAGCCCCAGCATTTT.

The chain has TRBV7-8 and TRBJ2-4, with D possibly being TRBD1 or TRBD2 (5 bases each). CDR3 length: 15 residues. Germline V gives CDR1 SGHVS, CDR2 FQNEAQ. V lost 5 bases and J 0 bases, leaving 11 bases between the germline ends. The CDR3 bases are TGTGCCAGCAGCCCCGGGACCATAGCCAAAAACATTCAGTACTTC. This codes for CASSPGTIAKNIQYF.

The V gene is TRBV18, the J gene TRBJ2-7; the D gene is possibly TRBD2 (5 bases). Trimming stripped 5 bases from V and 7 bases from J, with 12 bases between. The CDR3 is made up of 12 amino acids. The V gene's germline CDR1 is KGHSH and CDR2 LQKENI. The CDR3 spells CASSEVAKEQYF. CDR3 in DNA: TGTGCCAGCTCAGAGGTAGCGAAAGAGCAGTACTTC.

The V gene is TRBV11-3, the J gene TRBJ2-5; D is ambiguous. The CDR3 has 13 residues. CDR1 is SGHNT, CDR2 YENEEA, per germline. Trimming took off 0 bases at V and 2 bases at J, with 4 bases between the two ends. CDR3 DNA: TGTGCCAGCAGCTTAGACAGACAAGAGACCCAGTACTTC. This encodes CASSLDRQETQYF.

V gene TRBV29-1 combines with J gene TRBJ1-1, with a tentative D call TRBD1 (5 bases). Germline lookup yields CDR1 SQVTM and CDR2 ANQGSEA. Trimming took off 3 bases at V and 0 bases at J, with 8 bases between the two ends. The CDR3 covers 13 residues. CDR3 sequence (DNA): TGCAGCGTTGACCAGGGTATGAACACTGAAGCTTTCTTT. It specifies CSVDQGMNTEAFF. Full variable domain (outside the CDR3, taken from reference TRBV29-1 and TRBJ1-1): SAVISQKPSRDICQRGTSLTIQCQVDSQVTMMFWYRQQPGQSLTLIATANQGSEATYESGFVIDKFPISRPNLTFSTLTVSNMSPEDSSIYLCSVDQGMNTEAFFGQGTRLTVV.

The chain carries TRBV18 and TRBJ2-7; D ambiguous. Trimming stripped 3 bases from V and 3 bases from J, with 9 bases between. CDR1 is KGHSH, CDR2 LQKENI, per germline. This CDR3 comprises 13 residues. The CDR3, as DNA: TGTGCCAGCTCACCGGGTGCTGGCTACGAGCAGTACTTC. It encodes CASSPGAGYEQYF.